Listed here are 32 T cell receptor beta chains from one sample, sequenced in a study of siplizumab effects on memory and regulatory T cells. Produced via immunoSEQ multiplex PCR; TCRdb's table is partial and in-frame only. The sample has roughly 68,000 clones, roughly 80% seen once; the top ten hold about 3.8%. Material for sequencing was memory CD4+ T cells sorted from blood. These receptor sequences come from a human donor in good health.

The sample holds a few counts of this clone. The chain uses TRBV2 and TRBJ1-2, with a possible D match to TRBD1 (6 bases). The V end lost 10 bases, the J end lost 2 bases, and 17 bases lay between the germline ends. CDR1 is SNHLY, CDR2 FYNNEI, per germline. CDR3 size: 14 residues. DNA for the CDR3: TGTGCCACCCGACAGGCTCTTACCAACTATGGCTACACCTTC. It translates to CATRQALTNYGYTF. Combining the CDR3 with reference TRBV2 and TRBJ1-2 gives the whole variable domain EPEVTQTPSHQVTQMGQEVILRCVPISNHLYFYWYRQILGQKVEFLVSFYNNEISEKSEIFDDQFSVERPDGSNFTLKIRSTKLEDSAMYFCATRQALTNYGYTFGSGTRLTVV.

This chain joins TRBV29-1 and TRBJ1-3; D gene uncertain. The CDR3 is 13 amino acids. Germline loops: CDR1 SQVTM, CDR2 ANQGSEA. The V end lost 5 bases, the J end lost 0 bases, and 8 bases lay between the germline ends. CDR3 nucleotides: TGCAGCGTTACCCGAAGCTCTGGAAACACCATATATTTT. Protein: CSVTRSSGNTIYF.

The gene calls are TRBV29-1 and TRBJ2-5; D unresolved. The CDR3 is made up of 10 amino acids. V was clipped by 4 bases and J by 1 base, with 1 base between them. Germline V gene data show CDR1 as SQVTM and CDR2 as ANQGSEA. CDR3 protein: CSVVQETQYF. For the CDR3, the DNA is TGCAGCGTTGTCCAAGAGACCCAGTACTTC. The full variable domain, in which reference TRBV29-1 and TRBJ2-5 provide the parts outside the CDR3, is SAVISQKPSRDICQRGTSLTIQCQVDSQVTMMFWYRQQPGQSLTLIATANQGSEATYESGFVIDKFPISRPNLTFSTLTVSNMSPEDSSIYLCSVVQETQYFGPGTRLLVL.

The table lists this clone with a count of one. The chain uses TRBV19 and TRBJ1-1; no clear D gene. Trimming left V 5 bases short and J 8 bases short, with 9 bases between. CDR1 and CDR2 from the germline V gene are LNHDA and SQIVND (reference sequence). CDR3 length: 11 residues. In DNA form, the CDR3 reads TGTGCCAGTAGTGAGACATTCGAAGCTTTCTTT. Translated, it gives CASSETFEAFF.

The gene calls are TRBV5-4 and TRBJ2-1, with no clear D. V was trimmed by 1 base and J by 3 bases, leaving 14 bases between them. The CDR3 totals 16 residues. Looked up from germline, CDR1 is SGHNT and CDR2 is YYREEE (reference sequence). CDR3 protein: CASSLFSSAFYNEQFF. The CDR3, as DNA: TGTGCCAGCAGCTTGTTCTCGTCTGCCTTCTACAATGAGCAGTTCTTC.

This chain uses TRBV4-1 with TRBJ1-2, with 9 bases that match TRBD1. Per germline, CDR1 MGHRA and CDR2 YSYEKL. Losses at the gene ends were 1 base for V and 8 bases for J; bases not matched to a gene: 8. This CDR3 comprises 15 residues. The CDR3 region has the DNA TGCGCCAGCAGCCAAGTTCGGACAGGGGAAAAAGGCTACACCTTC. The encoded protein is CASSQVRTGEKGYTF.

The V gene is TRBV27, the J gene TRBJ2-5; TRBD1 is a possible D gene (6 bases). V shed 8 bases and J shed 5 bases, with 9 bases lying between them. Per the germline V gene, CDR1 is MNHEY and CDR2 is SMNVEV (reference sequence). CDR3 size: 11 residues. CDR3 region: CASGQGETQYF. CDR3 coding DNA: TGTGCCAGCGGGCAGGGGGAGACCCAGTACTTC.

The chain recombines TRBV4-2 with TRBJ2-2; 12 positions agree with TRBD2. Germline lookup yields CDR1 LGHNA and CDR2 YNFKEQ. Trimming removed 11 bases from V and 3 bases from J; junction bases left unmatched: 7. This CDR3 spans 15 amino acids. As DNA, the CDR3 is TGTGCCTCCCACCGACTAGCGGGGGACACCGGGGAGCTGTTTTTT. Translated, it gives CASHRLAGDTGELFF.

V usage is TRBV19 and J usage is TRBJ1-2; D remains unclear. The germline V gene has CDR1 LNHDA and CDR2 SQIVND (reference sequence). The CDR3 covers 13 residues. Trimming took 6 bases from V and 0 from J, leaving 8 bases between them. CDR3 residues: CASSVDPNYGYTF. The CDR3 DNA sequence: TGTGCCAGTAGCGTCGACCCTAACTATGGCTACACCTTC.

The V and J genes are TRBV14 and TRBJ2-4; 7 nucleotides match TRBD1. V gave up 3 bases and J gave up 1 base; unmatched junction bases: 6. Looked up from germline, CDR1 is SGHDN and CDR2 is FVKESK. There are 16 residues in the CDR3. In DNA form, the CDR3 reads TGTGCCAGCAGCCAGGACTCGACAGGGGCCAAAAACATTCAGTACTTC. Its protein product is CASSQDSTGAKNIQYF.

This rearrangement joins TRBV5-1 to TRBJ2-2; 8 bases agree with TRBD1. This CDR3 region has 14 residues. Germline trimming cut 9 bases from V and 5 bases from J; bases unmatched to any gene: 9. Germline V lookup: CDR1 SGHRS, CDR2 YFSETQ. DNA for the CDR3: TGCGCCACCGAAAGGACAGGGAAAACCGGGGAGCTGTTTTTT. This encodes CATERTGKTGELFF.

CDR3 sequence reads: CASSEVGSGRARLTGELFF. In DNA, the CDR3 is TGTGCCAGCAGTGAAGTGGGTAGCGGGAGGGCCCGTTTAACCGGGGAGCTGTTTTTT. This rearrangement joins TRBV6-1 to TRBJ2-2; 11 bases line up with TRBD2. V lost 1 base to trimming and J lost 5 bases; unmatched junction nucleotides: 12. From germline, CDR1 is MNHNS and CDR2 SASEGT. The CDR3 is made up of 19 amino acids.

V and J are TRBV19 and TRBJ2-7; 10 nucleotides align to TRBD2. CDR1 is LNHDA and CDR2 is SQIVND in the germline V gene (reference sequence). V trimming: 5 bases; J trimming: 3 bases; junction bases outside the gene matches: 7. This CDR3 is 15 amino acids long. In nucleotides, the CDR3 is TGTGCCAGTAGTTGGTTAGCGGGGGGCTTCTACGAGCAGTACTTC. This codes for CASSWLAGGFYEQYF.

This clone was observed a few times. J is TRBJ1-5 and V is TRBV2, with 7 bases aligning to TRBD1. V dropped 6 bases and J dropped 4; count of bases not matched to a gene: 9. CDR1 and CDR2 from the germline V gene are SNHLY and FYNNEI. This CDR3 has 15 residues. This CDR3 reads CASRAGTVSNQPQHF. In DNA form, the CDR3 reads TGTGCCAGCAGGGCAGGGACAGTTAGTAATCAGCCCCAGCATTTT.

The chain joins TRBV9 to TRBJ2-7, with 9 bases that match TRBD1. V lost 3 bases to trimming and J lost 2 bases; unmatched junction nucleotides: 6. CDR3 length: 15 amino acids. Germline CDR1 reads SGDLS; CDR2 reads YYNGEE. CDR3 amino acids: CASSESTGGPYEQYF. The CDR3 DNA is TGTGCCAGCAGCGAATCGACAGGGGGACCCTACGAGCAGTACTTC. Complete variable domain (other parts from reference TRBV9 and TRBJ2-7): DSGVTQTPKHLITATGQRVTLRCSPRSGDLSVYWYQQSLDQGLQFLIQYYNGEERAKGNILERFSAQQFPDLHSELNLSSLELGDSALYFCASSESTGGPYEQYFGPGTRLTVT.

This chain connects TRBV19 to TRBJ2-7, with 8 bases that match TRBD1. Germline V gene sequence: CDR1 LNHDA, CDR2 SQIVND (reference sequence). The CDR3 spans 14 residues. V gave up 7 bases and J gave up 13 bases; unmatched junction bases: 18. The CDR3 DNA reads TGTGCCAGTATCCCAACAGGGGGGCACCGAGATCGATACTTC. Translation: CASIPTGGHRDRYF.

V gene TRBV7-9 combines with J gene TRBJ2-7; 8 positions agree with TRBD1. Germline trimming cut 7 bases from V and 2 bases from J; bases unmatched to any gene: 7. The CDR3 has 14 residues. Germline CDR1 SEHNR, CDR2 FQNEAQ (reference sequence). CDR3 sequence reads: CASTRQGRPYEQYF. The CDR3 DNA reads as TGTGCCAGCACCAGACAGGGGAGACCCTACGAGCAGTACTTC. Together with reference TRBV7-9 and TRBJ2-7, the CDR3 gives the full variable domain: DTGVSQNPRHKITKRGQNVTFRCDPISEHNRLYWYRQTLGQGPEFLTYFQNEAQLEKSRLLSDRFSAERPKGSFSTLEIQRTEQGDSAMYLCASTRQGRPYEQYFGPGTRLTVT.

The gene calls are TRBV6-6 and TRBJ2-3; D might be TRBD1 or TRBD2, each matching 5 bases. The CDR3 runs 14 residues. The V end was cut by 10 bases, the J end by 1 base, with 15 bases between. Per germline, CDR1 MNHNY and CDR2 SVGAGI (reference sequence). CDR3 protein: CANGDGGRTDTQYF. The CDR3 DNA is TGTGCCAACGGGGACGGCGGACGCACAGATACGCAGTATTTT.

The chain combines TRBV27 with TRBJ1-5, with D possibly matching TRBD1 (5 bases). Trimming cost V 4 bases and J 7 bases, with 11 bases left between them. In germline, CDR1 is MNHEY, CDR2 SMNVEV (reference sequence). The CDR3 is 13 residues long. CDR3 sequence (DNA): TGTGCCAGCAGTTCAGGGAGGGAACAGCCCCAGCATTTT. Its protein is CASSSGREQPQHF.

The chain carries TRBV6-1 and TRBJ1-3; no clear D gene. V was trimmed by 6 bases and J by 4 bases, leaving 10 bases between them. The CDR3 length is 13 residues. Looked up from germline, CDR1 is MNHNS and CDR2 is SASEGT. In DNA form, the CDR3 reads TGTGCCAGCAGCAATTCGCGGGGAAACACCATATATTTT. Encoded protein: CASSNSRGNTIYF.

The chain couples TRBV5-1 to TRBJ2-1; 12 nucleotides agree with TRBD2. V was pared by 0 bases and J by 8 bases, with 15 bases of the junction left unmatched. CDR1 is SGHRS, CDR2 YFSETQ, per germline. The CDR3 totals 19 residues. The CDR3: CASSLVASGGVVMSDEQFF. The DNA for the CDR3 is TGCGCCAGCAGCTTGGTCGCTAGCGGGGGGGTCGTAATGTCTGATGAGCAGTTCTTC.

The chain recombines TRBV5-1 with TRBJ2-5, with D perhaps matching TRBD2 (6 bases). CDR1 is SGHRS, CDR2 YFSETQ, per germline. The CDR3 sequence is 12 residues long. V was trimmed by 2 bases and J by 7 bases, leaving 9 bases between them. CDR3: CASSLEGGTQYF. CDR3 in DNA: TGCGCCAGCAGCTTAGAGGGAGGGACCCAGTACTTC.

The CDR3 sequence is CASSFGSLRGETQYF. CDR3 DNA: TGTGCCAGCAGCTTCGGGAGTTTGAGGGGAGAGACCCAGTACTTC. The genes are TRBV11-3 and TRBJ2-5; a weak D match, TRBD2 (6 bases). V was cut by 3 bases and J by 4 bases, with 15 bases left in between. CDR1 is SGHNT, CDR2 YENEEA, per germline. The CDR3 length is 15 residues. The full variable domain, in which reference TRBV11-3 and TRBJ2-5 provide the parts outside the CDR3, is EAGVVQSPRYKIIEKKQPVAFWCNPISGHNTLYWYLQNLGQGPELLIRYENEEAVDDSQLPKDRFSAERLKGVDSTLKIQPAELGDSAVYLCASSFGSLRGETQYFGPGTRLLVL.

The rearrangement joins TRBV7-2 to TRBJ1-1; D call uncertain. The CDR3 loop spans 13 amino acids. The germline gives CDR1 SGHTA, CDR2 FQGNSA. V lost 5 bases, J lost 1 base, and 8 bases lay in between. Here the CDR3 reads CASSLTTNTEAFF. The CDR3 bases are TGTGCCAGCAGCCTAACAACGAACACTGAAGCTTTCTTT.

Only one count was recorded for this clone. The CDR3 nucleotides are TGCGGCGCGGTTCCCGGTGCTGAAGCTTTCTTT. Its translation is CGAVPGAEAFF. This chain uses TRBV20-1 with TRBJ1-1; D remains unclear. The CDR3 spans 11 residues. CDR1 and CDR2 (germline): DFQATT, SNEGSKA (reference sequence).

V and J are TRBV11-2 and TRBJ2-6; no reliable D call. Trimming removed 0 bases from V and 4 bases from J, with 7 bases in between. Germline V lookup: CDR1 SGHAT, CDR2 FQNNGV. CDR3 length: 15 amino acids. The CDR3 spells CASSLEGVGANVLTF. CDR3 in DNA: TGTGCCAGCAGCTTAGAGGGTGTGGGGGCCAACGTCCTGACTTTC.

The chain combines TRBV12-2 with TRBJ1-2. TRBV12-2 is a recognized pseudogene. This CDR3 has 17 residues. CDR3 sequence (DNA): TGTGCAAGTCGCTTATCAGTGTGGCATACTCAAAACTATGGCTACACCTTC. Translating gives CASRLSVWHTQNYGYTF.

The V and J genes are TRBV11-2 and TRBJ1-2; possibly TRBD1 for D (5 bases). CDR1 and CDR2 (germline): SGHAT, FQNNGV. This CDR3 has 15 residues. V was pared by 4 bases and J by 6 bases, with 18 bases between. Here the CDR3 DNA reads TGTGCCAGCAGCTCCACAAGGGACCGCAAAGATGGCTACACCTTC. This encodes CASSSTRDRKDGYTF.

A note on this clone: One end of the junction is discordant with germline, which a read error may explain. The chain recombines TRBV15 with TRBJ2-7; no clear D. CDR3 length: 13 residues. CDR1 LNHNV and CDR2 YYDKDF come from the germline V gene (reference sequence). In DNA form, the CDR3 reads TGTGCCACCAACAGAGACGGGCAGGTAAAGCAGTACTTC. This sequence encodes CATNRDGQVKQYF.

In its sample, this clone was seen once. The chain combines TRBV5-4 with TRBJ2-5; TRBD1 matches 10 bases. The CDR3 covers 14 residues. V was pared by 4 bases and J by 7 bases, with 7 bases of the junction left unmatched. Germline loops: CDR1 SGHNT, CDR2 YYREEE (reference sequence). The CDR3, as DNA: TGTGCCAGCAGCCCGGGACAGGGGCCCAGGACCCAGTACTTC. Its translation: CASSPGQGPRTQYF.

This clone has only one observation. J is TRBJ2-7 and V is TRBV5-4; D uncertain. V lost 3 bases, J lost 3 bases, and 10 bases lay in between. Germline loops: CDR1 SGHNT, CDR2 YYREEE (reference sequence). The CDR3 runs to 13 residues. The CDR3 sequence: CASSSAVYYEQYF. CDR3 nucleotide sequence: TGTGCCAGCAGCTCGGCAGTTTACTACGAGCAGTACTTC.

This clone was observed a few times. V and J are TRBV4-1 and TRBJ1-4; 8 bases are shared with TRBD1. CDR1 and CDR2 from the germline V gene are MGHRA and YSYEKL. J was trimmed by 8 bases and V by 3 bases; bases with no gene match: 5. This CDR3 comprises 14 residues. The CDR3 protein is CASSQSRDREKLFF. CDR3 DNA sequence: TGCGCCAGCAGCCAGTCCCGGGACAGGGAAAAACTGTTTTTT.